This T cell receptor beta chain emerged from a study of blood T cell repertoires in COVID-19. Overall study: Samples came from the United States, Italy and Spain, spanning acute and convalescent COVID-19. PBMCs, B-cell-depleted T cells, or T cells were the source of the cDNA or gDNA that made up the material.

Original analysis: Reference gene primers were amplified, and this amplification served to estimate nucleated cell counts. The data were produced by immunoSEQ multiplex PCR, yet TCRdb's version contains in-frame clones alone and is incomplete. That table furnishes V, J and clone size, whereas the DNA furnished D and trimming. The sample has about 190,000 clones; about 88% are singletons. CDR3 length: 14 amino acids. The germline V and J ends were trimmed by 6 bases and 5 bases, with 14 bases remaining between them. The germline gives CDR1 MNHEY, CDR2 SVGAGI. The gene calls are TRBV6-5 and TRBJ1-5, with unresolved D. Sequences were obtained from peripheral blood. The TCR sequence derives from a woman aged 40 to 50 who had recovered from COVID-19. The CDR3 loop is CASSLFLSDQPQHF. The CDR3 bases are TGTGCCAGCAGCCTTTTTCTTTCGGATCAGCCCCAGCATTTT.